These T cell receptor beta chains were read from a single sample in a study of control samples from healthy donors and cancer patients. The assay was immunoSEQ multiplex PCR, and TCRdb's table has in-frame clones only and misses some. The sample shows 130,000 to 150,000 clones, just under 95% of them seen only once. The sequenced material came from blood. These receptors were obtained from a man aged 25-40 years in good health. CDR3s include the opening cysteine and the closing phenylalanine or tryptophan. A D gene is named only where the DNA matches it firmly. Clone size is shown for a subset of rows, as once, few, many or a class of expanded clone.

TRBJ2-3,15,.,TRBV11-3,TRBD1,TGTGCCAGCAGGATCGGGACAGGCCACACAGATACGCAGTATTTT,CASRIGTGHTDTQYF
TRBJ1-2,15,.,TRBV27,TRBD1,TGTGCCAGCAGTTTTTGGGCAGGGGGTAACTATGGCTACACCTTC,CASSFWAGGNYGYTF
TRBJ1-5,12,.,TRBV18,.,TGTGCCAGCTCGGGTCGCAATCAGCCCCAGCATTTT,CASSGRNQPQHF
TRBJ1-2,12,.,TRBV30,TRBD1,TGTGCCTGGAGCCCTGGGACAGTCGGCTACACCTTC,CAWSPGTVGYTF
TRBJ2-1,15,.,TRBV7-2,TRBD2,TGTGCCAGCAGCTCATACGCGGGAGGTGGAAATGAGCAGTTCTTC,CASSSYAGGGNEQFF
TRBJ2-1,15,few,TRBV6-2/TRBV6-3,.,TGTGCCAGCAGTTACGTAGATACGGGGTACAATGAGCAGTTCTTC,CASSYVDTGYNEQFF
TRBJ2-1,18,.,TRBV21-1,.,TGTGCCAGCAGCAAAGCCGTCATCGGACTAGTATTTACCAATGAGCAGTTCTTC,CASSKAVIGLVFTNEQFF
TRBJ2-7,15,.,TRBV5-5,TRBD1,TGTGCCAGCAGCCTGAGACAGGGACCAAACTACGAGCAGTACTTC,CASSLRQGPNYEQYF
TRBJ2-6,13,once,TRBV28,.,TGTGCCAGCAGGATCTCTGGGGCCAACGTCCTGACTTTC,CASRISGANVLTF
TRBJ2-2,16,.,TRBV28,TRBD2,TGTGCCAGCAGTGGAGGCGGGAGGCCTAACGCCGGGGAGCTGTTTTTT,CASSGGGRPNAGELFF
TRBJ1-1,13,.,TRBV11-2,.,TGTGCCAGCAGCTTAGTGGTGGGGACTGAAGCTTTCTTT,CASSLVVGTEAFF
TRBJ2-7,10,once,TRBV5-8,.,TGTGCCAGCAGCGACCCCGTGTGGATGTTC,CASSDPVWMF
TRBJ1-4,18,.,TRBV28,.,TGTGCCAGCAGTCGCTACAGGGCCAAATCATCAACTAATGAAAAACTGTTTTTT,CASSRYRAKSSTNEKLFF
TRBJ1-6,16,.,TRBV6-6,.,TGTGCCAGCACCAACGGGATTCGCTCCTATAATTCACCCCTCCACTTT,CASTNGIRSYNSPLHF
TRBJ2-1,17,.,TRBV28,TRBD2,TGTGCCAGCAGTTTGACCAAAGGACTAGTAGGTTACAATGAGCAGTTCTTC,CASSLTKGLVGYNEQFF
TRBJ2-1,17,.,TRBV11-3,.,TGTGCCAGCAGCTCCCGAATCGGACCCTTTCAGGGAGGTGAGCAGTTCTTC,CASSSRIGPFQGGEQFF
TRBJ1-5,12,.,TRBV28,.,TGTGCCAGCAGGGGGGGCGTTCAGCCCCAGCATTTT,CASRGGVQPQHF
TRBJ1-4,15,once,TRBV19,.,TGTGCCAGTAGTATAGGGGCAGGGCGAGGAGAAAAACTGTTTTTT,CASSIGAGRGEKLFF
TRBJ1-1,12,.,TRBV28,.,TGTGCCAGCAGCATACAGGTAAATGAAGCTTTCTTT,CASSIQVNEAFF
TRBJ1-4,15,once,TRBV6-6,.,TGTGCCAGCAGTACCGAAGGGGGGGCTAGGGAAAAACTGTTTTTT,CASSTEGGAREKLFF
TRBJ2-7,13,.,TRBV29-1,.,TGCAGCGTAGGGACGGGGGTGCCCTACGAGCAGTACTTC,CSVGTGVPYEQYF
TRBJ2-2,12,once,TRBV11-3,.,TGTGCCAGCAGCTCGGCGGGGGGGGAGCTGTTTTTT,CASSSAGGELFF
TRBJ2-7,12,.,TRBV5-1,.,TGCGCCAGCAGCCCGGACGGAAGAGGGGAGTACTTC,CASSPDGRGEYF
TRBJ1-2,11,.,TRBV20-1,.,TGCAGTGTATCCTCTAACTATGGCTACACCTTC,CSVSSNYGYTF
TRBJ1-1,14,once,TRBV4-1,.,TGCGCCAGCAGCTTCAGGACAGTCCTCGCGGGAGCTTTCTTT,CASSFRTVLAGAFF
TRBJ1-2,13,.,TRBV30,TRBD1,TGTGCCTGGAGTCAAGACAGGGGAGAGGGCTACACCTTC,CAWSQDRGEGYTF
TRBJ2-7,12,.,TRBV2,TRBD2,TGTGCCAGTGATGAGCGGGGTCGCGAGCAGTACTTC,CASDERGREQYF
TRBJ1-6,16,.,TRBV5-1,TRBD1,TGCGCCAGCAGCTTGGAGGGGACAGGGTATAATTCACCCCTCCACTTT,CASSLEGTGYNSPLHF
TRBJ1-1,18,.,TRBV4-1,.,TGCGCCAGCAGCACCAGTCTCAATAGGCAGGGCCCGCGGGCTGAAGCTTTCTTT,CASSTSLNRQGPRAEAFF
TRBJ1-1,15,.,TRBV28,.,TGTGCCAGCAGTTTATTTTCCGGGATGAACACTGAAGCTTTCTTT,CASSLFSGMNTEAFF
TRBJ2-1,15,.,TRBV10-3,TRBD2,TGTGCCATCAGTCCCCTTGAGCGGGAGGGGAATGAGCAGTTCTTC,CAISPLEREGNEQFF
TRBJ2-7,14,.,TRBV7-2,.,TGTGCCAGCAGCCCCCTCAGGGGTCCCTACGAGCAGTACTTC,CASSPLRGPYEQYF
TRBJ1-5,15,.,TRBV6-5,TRBD1,TGTGCCAGCAGTAGGGACAGGGCGAGCAATCAGCCCCAGCATTTT,CASSRDRASNQPQHF
TRBJ1-5,15,.,TRBV19,.,TGTGCCAGTAGGGGAGGGAAGATTGGCAATCAGCCCCAGCATTTT,CASRGGKIGNQPQHF
TRBJ1-5,15,.,TRBV21-1,.,TGTGCCAGCAGACGATGGGTGGTTGGCAATCAGCCCCAGCATTTT,CASRRWVVGNQPQHF
TRBJ1-6,16,.,TRBV9,.,TGTGCCAGCAGCGTAGAAAGGACCCGCCATAATTCACCCCTCCACTTT,CASSVERTRHNSPLHF
TRBJ1-2,15,once,TRBV6-5,TRBD1,TGTGCCGCAGGGGGGGGGAGCGCTGGGGGCTATGGCTACACCTTC,CAAGGGSAGGYGYTF
TRBJ1-4,14,.,TRBV30,.,TGTGCCTGGAGTCACGGGGCGGCTAATGAAAAACTGTTTTTT,CAWSHGAANEKLFF
TRBJ1-2,12,once,TRBV11-2,.,TGTGCCAGCAGCACTGAGGGGGATGGCTACACCTTC,CASSTEGDGYTF
TRBJ2-7,12,once,TRBV21-1,.,TGTGCCAGCACCCTAGGGTGTTACGAGCAGTACTTC,CASTLGCYEQYF
TRBJ2-7,15,.,TRBV6-6,.,TGTGCCAGCAGTTCGCGGGACCGGAGCTCCTACGAGCAGTACTTC,CASSSRDRSSYEQYF